A single sample is the source of the 22 T cell receptor beta chains below, sequenced in a study of shared clonotypes between healthy human individuals. TCRdb's table, derived via immunoSEQ multiplex PCR, lists solely in-frame clones and lacks some. Among a few hundred thousand clones listed, approximately 77% were seen once. Sequencing used PBMCs. The source of these receptors is a middle-aged woman in good health. Some clones in this sample may be carry-over from other donors' samples.

The J gene is TRBJ1-2, the V gene TRBV16, with 7 bases identical to TRBD1. Germline V gives CDR1 KGHSY, CDR2 FQNENV. J lost 6 bases, V lost 0 bases, and 7 bases had no gene match. The length of the CDR3 is 15 residues. CDR3 nucleotides: TGTGCCAGCAGCCAATCTATTGAGACAGGGAATGGCTACACCTTC. Encoded protein: CASSQSIETGNGYTF. Full variable domain (rest looked up from reference TRBV16 and TRBJ1-2): GEEVAQTPKHLVRGEGQKAKLYCAPIKGHSYVFWYQQVLKNEFKFLISFQNENVFDETGMPKERFSAKCLPNSPCSLEIQATKLEDSAVYFCASSQSIETGNGYTFGSGTRLTVV.

The rearrangement links TRBV19 to TRBJ2-6, with D unresolved. The CDR3 contains 16 residues. The germline V gene has CDR1 LNHDA and CDR2 SQIVND (reference sequence). Trimming left V 1 base short and J 0 bases short, with 7 bases between. CDR3 loop: CASSIVGVSGANVLTF. CDR3 nucleotide sequence: TGTGCCAGTAGTATAGTTGGGGTCTCTGGGGCCAACGTCCTGACTTTC.

This clone was seen ten or more times. The chain carries TRBV19 and TRBJ1-5; no clear D. Trimming removed 3 bases at V and 5 bases at J, with 8 bases between. The CDR3 sequence is 13 residues long. Germline CDR1 and CDR2: LNHDA and SQIVND (reference sequence). The CDR3: CASSMSVDQPQHF. CDR3 DNA sequence: TGTGCCAGTAGTATGAGTGTGGATCAGCCCCAGCATTTT.

This clone has just a few counts. The CDR3 nucleotides are TGCGCCAGCAGCTCGCAGGGGGCTGAAAACATTCAGTACTTC. Translation gives CASSSQGAENIQYF. The chain links TRBV5-1 to TRBJ2-4; the match to TRBD1 covers 8 bases. The junction had 4 bases not matched to a gene; V was cut back by 3 bases and J by 5 bases. From germline, CDR1 is SGHRS and CDR2 YFSETQ. The CDR3 sequence is 14 residues long.

The genes are TRBV6-6 and TRBJ2-5; unclear D gene. This CDR3 is built from 14 residues. Germline CDR1 and CDR2: MNHNY and SVGAGI (reference sequence). Trimming cost V 5 bases and J 4 bases, with 14 bases left between them. As DNA, the CDR3 is TGTGCCAGCAGTCCTCCTCAGGAAAGAGAGACCCAGTACTTC. Translated: CASSPPQERETQYF.

The V gene is TRBV4-2, the J gene TRBJ1-5, with 9 positions matching TRBD1. The CDR3 totals 15 residues. Germline CDR1 and CDR2: LGHNA and YNFKEQ. J was trimmed by 6 bases and V by 1 base; bases with no gene match: 4. The CDR3 protein is CASSQGTGAPQPQHF. CDR3 in DNA: TGTGCCAGCAGCCAAGGGACAGGGGCCCCTCAGCCCCAGCATTTT.

The chain carries TRBV2 and TRBJ2-1, with TRBD2 as a possible D gene (6 bases). This CDR3 region has 15 residues. Trimming cost V 8 bases and J 8 bases, with 22 bases left between them. CDR1 is SNHLY, CDR2 FYNNEI, per germline. The CDR3 protein is CASRGTRALRDEQFF. For the CDR3, the DNA is TGTGCCAGCCGGGGGACGCGGGCTCTTCGGGATGAGCAGTTCTTC.

This rearrangement joins TRBV4-2 to TRBJ1-1, with D unclear. Looked up from germline, CDR1 is LGHNA and CDR2 is YNFKEQ. The CDR3 consists of 15 residues. Trimming removed 1 base from V and 3 bases from J, with 12 bases in between. CDR3 loop: CASSQGWQEYTEAFF. The CDR3 DNA reads TGTGCCAGCAGCCAAGGGTGGCAAGAGTACACTGAAGCTTTCTTT.

The V call is TRBV10-3, the J call TRBJ2-5; a weak D match, TRBD1 (5 bases). The germline V and J ends were trimmed by 6 bases and 5 bases, with 19 bases remaining between them. This CDR3 is built from 15 residues. Germline lookup yields CDR1 ENHRY and CDR2 SYGVKD. The CDR3 region is CAISPRQSLMETQYF. Here the CDR3 DNA reads TGTGCCATCAGCCCCCGACAGAGTCTGATGGAGACCCAGTACTTC.

This clone was detected many times. This chain connects TRBV4-1 to TRBJ2-5, with 7 positions matching TRBD1. Near its end, the DNA agrees better with TRBJ2-7, so the J call may be wrong. CDR1 and CDR2 (germline): MGHRA, YSYEKL. This CDR3 is 14 amino acids long. CDR3 region: CASRQQGSGYEQYF. CDR3 sequence (DNA): TGCGCCAGCAGGCAACAGGGGTCCGGCTACGAGCAGTACTTC.

The chain carries TRBV6-5 and TRBJ2-2; a possible D gene is TRBD1 (6 bases). CDR1 and CDR2 (germline): MNHEY, SVGAGI. Trimming stripped 10 bases from V and 6 bases from J, with 15 bases between. This CDR3 has 13 residues. The CDR3 DNA sequence: TGTGCCACCCACAGGGCGGAGGCCGGGGAGCTGTTTTTT. This gives the protein CATHRAEAGELFF.

This chain links TRBV6-5 with TRBJ2-1; 9 bases agree with TRBD2. The length of the CDR3 is 15 residues. Germline V gene sequence: CDR1 MNHEY, CDR2 SVGAGI. After removal of 2 bases from V and 9 bases from J, the junction contained 8 bases not matched to a gene. CDR3 sequence reads: CASSYGWREGGEQFF. CDR3 DNA: TGTGCCAGCAGTTACGGGTGGCGGGAGGGAGGTGAGCAGTTCTTC.

A note on this clone: Other DNA sequences in the sample encode the same CDR3. This chain connects TRBV29-1 to TRBJ1-1; D is undetermined. The CDR3 consists of 13 residues. V was shortened by 4 bases and J by 0 bases, with 9 bases between the two germline ends. CDR1 and CDR2 from the germline V gene are SQVTM and ANQGSEA. The chain's CDR3 is CSVVPSMNTEAFF. The CDR3 DNA is TGCAGCGTTGTTCCATCTATGAACACTGAAGCTTTCTTT.

The chain is built from TRBV12-5 and TRBJ2-1, with 7 bases aligning to TRBD2. The CDR3 is 17 residues long. Germline V gene sequence: CDR1 LGHNT, CDR2 FRNRAP. With 3 bases clipped from V and 9 bases from J, the junction kept 17 bases outside the gene matches. The CDR3, as DNA: TGTGCTAGTGGTTTCGGGGCGGGTCTAGGACTAGAAGGTGAGCAGTTCTTC. Translated: CASGFGAGLGLEGEQFF.

The V gene is TRBV28, the J gene TRBJ2-2; 8 bases match TRBD2. The CDR3 has 16 amino acids. J gave up 6 bases and V 6 bases, and 12 bases lay outside the gene matches. CDR1 is MDHEN, CDR2 SYDVKM, per germline. CDR3 coding DNA: TGTGCCAGCAGACTTACGGGCGGGAGGAGCTCCGGGGAGCTGTTTTTT. It translates to CASRLTGGRSSGELFF.

J is TRBJ1-4 and V is TRBV7-8; 7 positions match TRBD1. In germline, CDR1 is SGHVS, CDR2 FQNEAQ. J gave up 11 bases and V 5 bases, and 8 bases lay outside the gene matches. The CDR3 has 13 amino acids. The CDR3 region is CASSRDSLGKLFF. The CDR3 DNA follows: TGTGCCAGCAGCCGGGACAGTTTGGGGAAACTGTTTTTT.

This chain links TRBV13 with TRBJ2-1, with 10 bases aligning to TRBD2. V lost 6 bases and J lost 10; bases outside the gene matches: 15. CDR1 and CDR2 from the germline V gene are PRHDT and FYEKMQ (reference sequence). The CDR3 is made up of 16 amino acids. CDR3 sequence reads: CASRLRVAAGGFEQFF. CDR3 DNA: TGTGCCAGCAGATTGCGGGTGGCAGCGGGAGGGTTCGAGCAGTTCTTC.

The chain links TRBV2 to TRBJ2-2; D not certain. Trimming cost V 4 bases and J 0 bases, with 9 bases left between them. Germline assignment: CDR1 SNHLY and CDR2 FYNNEI. The CDR3 has 15 residues. The CDR3 bases are TGTGCCAGCAGTGTTGGTAGTGCGAACACCGGGGAGCTGTTTTTT. Translating it yields CASSVGSANTGELFF. The variable domain in full, with the rest retrieved from reference TRBV2 and TRBJ2-2, is EPEVTQTPSHQVTQMGQEVILRCVPISNHLYFYWYRQILGQKVEFLVSFYNNEISEKSEIFDDQFSVERPDGSNFTLKIRSTKLEDSAMYFCASSVGSANTGELFFGEGSRLTVL.

The chain employs TRBV19 and TRBJ2-1; 9 positions match TRBD2. This CDR3 comprises 14 residues. J gave up 4 bases and V 7 bases, and 5 bases lay outside the gene matches. Germline V lookup: CDR1 LNHDA, CDR2 SQIVND (reference sequence). This chain's CDR3 is CASNPLAGYNEQFF. The CDR3 nucleotides read TGTGCCAGTAACCCTCTAGCGGGATACAATGAGCAGTTCTTC.

The chain recombines TRBV5-6 with TRBJ2-7, with D perhaps matching TRBD1 (6 bases). The germline gives CDR1 SGHDT, CDR2 YYEEEE. V was pared by 5 bases and J by 6 bases, with 9 bases between. The CDR3 loop spans 11 amino acids. The CDR3 protein is CASSRQVEQYF. In DNA form, the CDR3 reads TGTGCCAGCAGTCGACAGGTCGAGCAGTACTTC.

A note on this clone: This likely came from a read error, as a far larger clone is one base away. The chain recombines TRBV4-2 with TRBJ2-5; D may be TRBD2 (6 bases). CDR1 is LGHNA and CDR2 is YNFKEQ in the germline V gene. V was cut by 0 bases and J by 9 bases, with 20 bases left in between. The length of the CDR3 is 16 residues. The CDR3 reads CASSQDLQGGMEAQYF. Here the CDR3 DNA reads TGTGCCAGCAGCCAAGATCTGCAGGGAGGAATGGAGGCCCAGTACTTC.

J is TRBJ2-3 and V is TRBV7-3, with 10 bases identical to TRBD2. This CDR3 contains 15 residues. The V and J ends lost 6 bases and 11 bases, in that order; junction bases with no gene match: 14. The V gene's germline CDR1 is SGHTA and CDR2 FQGTGA. CDR3 region: CASSLPSGGGNKQYF. The CDR3 region has the DNA TGTGCCAGCAGTTTACCTAGCGGGGGCGGCAATAAGCAGTATTTT.